This record concerns one T cell receptor beta chain sequence. V lost 6 bases to trimming and J lost 7 bases, with 16 bases between them. This CDR3 contains 14 residues. The sample is drawn from a study of CD8 T cells in Susac syndrome. An input of about 0.5 to 1 ug of RNA was subjected to reverse transcription using random hexamers. TCRdb re-called the immunoSEQ multiplex PCR reads through MiXCR, storing one row per CDR3 protein. Among 90,000 to 150,000 distinct CDR3 sequences listed, roughly 92% were seen once. The rearrangement joins TRBV12-3 or TRBV12-4 to TRBJ1-5, with no clear D. The sample taken for sequencing was CD4+ T cells from PBMCs. The sequence was collected from a human donor in good health. CDR3 bases: TGTGCCAGCAGGGCCTCCTACCCCGAGCAGCCCCAGCATTTT. Translation: CASRASYPEQPQHF.